A selection of T cell receptor beta chains follows, all from one sample in a study of blood T cell repertoires in COVID-19. Sequencing was performed with immunoSEQ multiplex PCR; in TCRdb, only in-frame clones are kept and a portion is missing. The top ten hold 4% to 5.5% of the sample, which has about 210,000 clones, 75% to 90% seen once. Input material: peripheral blood. The receptors come from a woman aged 40 to 50 with acute or convalescent COVID-19. CDR3s include the opening cysteine and the closing phenylalanine or tryptophan. A D gene is named only where the DNA matches it firmly. The size of a clone is reported for some rows only, either as once, few or many, or as a class for expanded clones.

clone size: NA; D gene: NA; J gene: TRBJ1-4; V gene: TRBV27; CDR3 protein: CASSPRVRIKSEKLFF; CDR3 DNA: TGTGCCAGCAGTCCCCGGGTGCGGATAAAAAGCGAAAAACTGTTTTTT
clone size: few; D gene: TRBD1; J gene: TRBJ1-1; V gene: TRBV12-5; CDR3 protein: CASGLVIGQGANMNTEAFF; CDR3 DNA: TGTGCTAGTGGTTTGGTAATCGGGCAGGGGGCCAACATGAACACTGAAGCTTTCTTT
clone size: NA; D gene: TRBD1; J gene: TRBJ1-5; V gene: TRBV12-5; CDR3 protein: CASGLPTTGGQPQHF; CDR3 DNA: TGTGCTAGTGGTTTGCCGACGACAGGGGGACAGCCCCAGCATTTT
clone size: NA; D gene: TRBD1; J gene: TRBJ1-1; V gene: TRBV5-1; CDR3 protein: CASSEGQGLNTEAFF; CDR3 DNA: TGCGCCAGCAGCGAAGGACAGGGTTTGAACACTGAAGCTTTCTTT
clone size: NA; D gene: TRBD2; J gene: TRBJ2-1; V gene: TRBV10-1; CDR3 protein: CASSVAGGGAGEQFF; CDR3 DNA: TGCGCCAGCAGTGTTGCAGGCGGGGGGGCGGGTGAGCAGTTCTTC
clone size: NA; D gene: NA; J gene: TRBJ1-1; V gene: TRBV3-1/TRBV3-2; CDR3 protein: CASSSSGNTEAFF; CDR3 DNA: TGTGCCAGCAGTTCGTCAGGGAACACTGAAGCTTTCTTT
clone size: NA; D gene: NA; J gene: TRBJ1-4; V gene: TRBV18; CDR3 protein: CASSPPTGVANEKLFF; CDR3 DNA: TGTGCCAGCTCACCACCGACCGGGGTGGCTAATGAAAAACTGTTTTTT
clone size: NA; D gene: NA; J gene: TRBJ1-3; V gene: TRBV5-1; CDR3 protein: CASSLGHQSSGNTIYF; CDR3 DNA: TGCGCCAGCAGCTTGGGACACCAGAGCTCTGGAAACACCATATATTTT
clone size: once; D gene: TRBD2; J gene: TRBJ2-1; V gene: TRBV18; CDR3 protein: CASSSTSGGRNEQFF; CDR3 DNA: TGTGCCAGCTCATCGACTAGCGGGGGCCGCAATGAGCAGTTCTTC
clone size: NA; D gene: NA; J gene: TRBJ1-1; V gene: TRBV19; CDR3 protein: CASSMGTGSLRAFF; CDR3 DNA: TGTGCCAGTAGTATGGGAACAGGTTCGTTACGGGCTTTCTTT
clone size: NA; D gene: NA; J gene: TRBJ1-4; V gene: TRBV2; CDR3 protein: CASSSERSRGEKLFF; CDR3 DNA: TGTGCCAGCAGTTCGGAGCGCTCAAGGGGTGAAAAACTGTTTTTT